This TCR beta chain was documented in a study of beta chain features in type 1 diabetes. This clone has a handful of counts. As every portion of the isolated RNA was reverse transcribed, the sequencing read expressed TCRB transcripts. Profiled with immunoSEQ multiplex PCR; TCRdb holds only in-frame clones, not every one. The repertoire consists of about 180,000 clones, with about an eighth occurring once and the leading ten covering approximately 0.62%. Using CD45RO/CCR7/CD25/CD127/CD95/CD27, CD4+ naive, central memory, regulatory and stem cell-like memory cells were sorted. Looked up from germline, CDR1 is GTSNPN and CDR2 is SVGIG (reference sequence). This CDR3 is 15 amino acids long. Trimming stripped 2 bases from V and 3 bases from J, with 16 bases between.

Sequenced sample: central memory CD4+ T cells from blood. This receptor was identified in a woman aged 18-29 years in good health. The chain joins TRBV30 to TRBJ2-5; maybe TRBD2 (6 bases). The CDR3 region is CAWSSLTRHEETQYF. For the CDR3, the DNA is TGTGCCTGGAGTTCCCTGACTAGGCATGAAGAGACCCAGTACTTC.